This record concerns one T cell receptor beta chain sequence. Its antigen is still unknown. No base qualities exist here, and no much larger clone lies one base off it. Every donor was a healthy Caucasian. The twin cohort comprised three pairs of female monozygotic twins, all aged roughly 18 to 29 years. Positive isolation kits from Invitrogen were used to isolate CD4+ and CD8+ T cell populations. These data originate in a study of identical twins (dated by TCRdb to 2016 to 2018). About the full investigation: The study deep-sequenced TCR alpha and beta repertoires from monozygotic twins, unrelated adults of various ages and cord blood to test whether fetal clonotypes persist. To rule out contamination, replicate twin experiments were performed at different times with different library preparation protocols. Overall study results and their limits: Zero-insertion analyses could be partly confounded by invariant T cells such as MAIT and iNKT, although diverse VJ usage argued against such confounding for most clonotypes. Recombination models systematically underestimated out-of-frame TCR alpha sharing in monozygotic twins but agreed with sharing between unrelated individuals. Because the same donors could not be followed over many years, the conclusions relied on cross-sectional statistical analysis. Compared with coincidental sharing between unrelated individuals, out-of-frame TCR alpha sequences shared between twins had an excess of sequences with low generation probability. The excess sharing between twins in beta out-of-frame sequences was weaker because fewer shared sequences reduced the signal-to-noise ratio. Abundant cord blood beta clonotypes had fewer insertions, young adult naive repertoires showed a similar but weaker trend, and memory repertoires showed no such trend.

Libraries were built with 5' RACE. Reads for this sample came from an Illumina HiSeq 2000. Template switching introduced a universal primer binding site; the final cDNA contained a unique molecular identifier, enabling accurate counting of TCR cDNA molecules. Specific primers in the conserved constant-segment region were used to synthesize first-strand cDNA for TCR alpha and beta chains. Each cDNA library was double barcoded, with a SMART-Mk sample barcode plus Illumina barcodes, to control for contamination. TruSeq adapter sequences, together with Illumina sample barcodes, were added in two successive PCR steps. TCR alpha and beta cDNA libraries were sequenced on the Illumina HiSeq platform with custom primers. The authors' pipeline ran thus. MiGEC processed the raw reads to extract unique molecular identifiers, while MiXCR was used to determine the CDR3 positions. For each individual, recombination models were inferred using an EM algorithm with the repgenHMM and IGoR tools. The tcR package in R was used for shared clonotype analysis, with sharing normalized by the product of cloneset sizes. To study raw recombination free of thymic and clonal selection effects, out-of-frame nonproductive sequences were analyzed. Using fastp trimming at Q25 and MiXCR clonotype assembly, TCRdb reanalyzed the public sequencing data and kept in-frame beta chains. Identical CDR3 protein sequences are pooled into one entry, listed with their most common genes and DNA. TCRdb, rather than the study authors, made the V and J calls. This sample is represented by 400,000 to 500,000 distinct CDR3 sequences; around an eighth of them were singletons. Of the sample, about 0.97% is held by the ten largest clones.

The same specimen was also included in a second study, on yellow fever vaccine responses in identical twins. From the second report: According to the authors, the vaccine-induced T cell response in identical twins seemed to be partly convergent and partly specific to each individual. Focusing on identical twins, the study followed the T cell clones that responded to the vaccine, and did so with precision.

The sample consisted of CD4+ T cells sorted from blood. This clonotype originated in a woman aged 18-35 years in good health.

Read as DNA, the sequence is TGCGCCAGCAGCCAAGATCGGACTAGCGGGGTGAGCTCCTACAATGAGCAGTTCTTC. It translates as CASSQDRTSGVSSYNEQFF. The sequence links TRBV4-1 to TRBJ2-1; a stretch of 12 junction bases matches TRBD2. V ends up 0 bases short and J 0 bases short, with an unmatched junction base count of 6. The CDR3 contains 19 residues, cysteine and phenylalanine counted. The retained sequence is limited to the CDR3, 57 bases, with the frame set at the first base. Per the germline V gene, MGHRA is the CDR1 and YSYEKL is the CDR2.